This T cell receptor (beta chain) emerged from a study of cytomegalovirus exposure and HLA in healthy donors. Study-wide points: Near-uniform donor sequencing depth was presumed by presence/absence analyses. The authors confirmed in vitro that a few CMV-associated chains were specific for CMV antigens. Most CMV-associated TCR beta chains were later found to appear HLA-restricted.

For this clone: The antigen is unknown.

All donors participated as healthy donors of bone marrow. Primers included in the PCR were 60 Vbeta and 13 Jbeta primers. The assay was immunoSEQ multiplex PCR, and TCRdb's table has in-frame clones only and misses some. This repertoire shows approximately 90,000 clones, about 75% found once; its top ten account for 2% to 2.5%. The V and J ends lost 5 bases and 2 bases, in that order; junction bases with no gene match: 5. Looked up from germline, CDR1 is MNHEY and CDR2 is SMNVEV (reference sequence). The CDR3 spans 14 residues. This TCR was recovered from a man aged 35 to 55 in good health and CMV-seronegative. The rearrangement joins TRBV27 to TRBJ2-5, with 7 positions matching TRBD1. The sequenced material came from PBMCs. The CDR3 protein is CASSGDRVQETQYF. As DNA, the CDR3 is TGTGCCAGCAGTGGAGACAGGGTACAAGAGACCCAGTACTTC.